The 25 T cell receptor beta chains reported below all come from one sample, sequenced in a study of spatial heterogeneity in lung cancer. Regarding time point: blood at routine non-recurrence follow-up after resection. TCRdb fed the 5' RACE reads into MiXCR, producing one record per CDR3 protein. The data show 49,000 or so distinct CDR3 sequences, 10% to 15% seen once. The sample here was PBMCs, taken at follow-up. Receptor source: a male donor with early-stage non-small cell lung cancer.

This clonotype was counted only a few times. The V gene is TRBV7-8, the J gene TRBJ2-2; 7 bases are shared with TRBD2. The germline V gene has CDR1 SGHVS and CDR2 FQNEAQ. With 4 bases clipped from V and 0 bases from J, the junction kept 5 bases outside the gene matches. The CDR3 length is 16 residues. The CDR3, as DNA: TGTGCCAGCAGCTCGCAGACTAGCCCGAACACCGGGGAGCTGTTTTTT. The encoded protein is CASSSQTSPNTGELFF.

The rearrangement joins TRBV7-2 to TRBJ2-7; weak D call: TRBD1 (6 bases). V lost 2 bases and J lost 7, with 18 bases in between. CDR1 and CDR2 from the germline V gene are SGHTA and FQGNSA. This CDR3 region has 15 residues. CDR3 sequence: CASSLTGHNLREQYF. As DNA, the CDR3 is TGTGCCAGCAGCTTAACGGGACACAATCTACGAGAGCAGTACTTC.

V gene TRBV7-8 combines with J gene TRBJ2-7; D might be TRBD1 (5 bases). Trimming removed 2 bases from V and 2 bases from J, with 13 bases in between. The CDR3 consists of 15 residues. The germline gives CDR1 SGHVS, CDR2 FQNEAQ. CDR3 in amino acids: CASSLFLQVPYEQYF. In nucleotides, the CDR3 is TGTGCCAGCAGCTTATTTCTACAGGTCCCCTACGAGCAGTACTTC.

This clonotype was seen ten or more times. V gene TRBV27 combines with J gene TRBJ1-2; D unresolved. V lost 0 bases and J 2 bases, leaving 13 bases between the germline ends. The CDR3 is made up of 16 amino acids. The germline V gene encodes CDR1 MNHEY and CDR2 SMNVEV (reference sequence). This chain's CDR3 is CASSLSPQAGNYGYTF. CDR3 bases: TGTGCCAGCAGTTTATCCCCCCAAGCGGGGAACTATGGCTACACCTTC.

This clonotype has at least ten counts. The chain combines TRBV12-3 or TRBV12-4 with TRBJ2-3; 9 positions agree with TRBD1. V shed 5 bases, J shed 3 bases, and the junction held 3 bases outside the gene matches. The CDR3 contains 14 residues. CDR3 sequence (DNA): TGTGCCAGCAGTGACAGGGGGGGGACAGATACGCAGTATTTT. It codes for CASSDRGGTDTQYF.

This clonotype was seen at least ten times. The CDR3 here is CASSLGGTSGSYEQYF. The DNA for the CDR3 is TGTGCCAGCAGTTTAGGGGGGACTAGCGGGTCCTACGAGCAGTACTTC. V and J are TRBV12-3 or TRBV12-4 and TRBJ2-7, with 12 bases that match TRBD2. With V trimmed by 1 base and J by 1 base, 2 bases remained unmatched. The CDR3 has 16 residues.

The chain joins TRBV7-9 to TRBJ2-3; tentative D call: TRBD2 (6 bases). Germline V gives CDR1 SEHNR, CDR2 FQNEAQ (reference sequence). This CDR3 has 15 amino acids. The V end lost 3 bases, the J end lost 2 bases, and 12 bases lay between the germline ends. The CDR3 DNA reads as TGTGCCAGCAGCTTGCACGGGACTTACACAGATACGCAGTATTTT. It yields the protein CASSLHGTYTDTQYF.

The table lists this clonotype with a few counts. The chain has TRBV6-2 or TRBV6-3 and TRBJ2-3, with TRBD2 matching over 7 bases. After removal of 5 bases from V and 2 bases from J, the junction contained 7 bases not matched to a gene. Germline V gene lookup returns CDR1 MNHEY and CDR2 SVGEGT. The CDR3 has 15 residues. The CDR3 reads CASSKPSGLTDTQYF. The DNA of the CDR3 is TGTGCCAGCAGTAAACCTAGCGGCCTCACAGATACGCAGTATTTT.

The table lists this clonotype with many counts. The V gene is TRBV20-1, the J gene TRBJ2-1; possible D gene TRBD2, 6 bases. Germline V gene data show CDR1 as DFQATT and CDR2 as SNEGSKA (reference sequence). The CDR3 totals 15 residues. The V end was cut by 6 bases, the J end by 5 bases, with 20 bases between. The CDR3 sequence: CSARLATMRDNEQFF. The CDR3 DNA follows: TGCAGTGCCCGCCTAGCGACAATGCGCGACAATGAGCAGTTCTTC.

This clonotype was counted a few times. This chain connects TRBV3-1 to TRBJ2-1; 8 positions match TRBD1. Germline V lookup: CDR1 LGHDT, CDR2 YNNKEL (reference sequence). J gave up 1 base and V 6 bases, and 8 bases lay outside the gene matches. The CDR3 is made up of 16 amino acids. Here the CDR3 reads CASSRSTGGSYNEQFF. CDR3 in DNA: TGTGCCAGCAGTCGAAGTACAGGGGGGTCCTACAATGAGCAGTTCTTC.

This clonotype has ten or more counts. The chain has TRBV7-2 and TRBJ2-4; D may be TRBD1 (6 bases). Trimming removed 5 bases from V and 5 bases from J, with 16 bases in between. The germline V gene has CDR1 SGHTA and CDR2 FQGNSA. The CDR3 sequence is 15 residues long. As DNA, the CDR3 is TGTGCCAGCAGCCCTAGACAGGCGAATCAAAACATTCAGTACTTC. Translating it yields CASSPRQANQNIQYF.

V and J are TRBV20-1 and TRBJ2-7, with 8 positions matching TRBD2. The germline gives CDR1 DFQATT, CDR2 SNEGSKA (reference sequence). This CDR3 region has 16 residues. V dropped 1 base and J dropped 3; count of bases not matched to a gene: 11. The CDR3, as DNA: TGCAGTGCTAGAGTCAGCGGGAGAGGGCCTCGCTACGAGCAGTACTTC. Translating gives CSARVSGRGPRYEQYF.

V usage is TRBV12-3 or TRBV12-4 and J usage is TRBJ2-1, with D hard to call. The V gene lost 0 bases and the J gene lost 6 bases, with 6 bases spanning the gap. The length of the CDR3 is 13 residues. In DNA, the CDR3 is TGTGCCAGCAGTTTAGCCGGGCCCAATGAGCAGTTCTTC. It translates to CASSLAGPNEQFF.

V usage is TRBV9 and J usage is TRBJ1-5, with no clear D. With 4 bases removed from V and 5 bases from J, the gap between germline ends came to 10 bases. Germline loops: CDR1 SGDLS, CDR2 YYNGEE. The CDR3 contains 13 residues. Here the CDR3 reads CASSQPLHQPQHF. Here the CDR3 DNA reads TGTGCCAGCAGCCAACCACTTCATCAGCCCCAGCATTTT.

Many counts were recorded for this clonotype. The gene calls are TRBV20-1 and TRBJ1-1; 9 bases agree with TRBD1. The ends lost 6 bases at V and 6 bases at J; junction bases unmatched: 8. This CDR3 region has 13 residues. Germline assignment: CDR1 DFQATT and CDR2 SNEGSKA (reference sequence). The CDR3 DNA reads TGCAGTGCGCCTACGGGACAGGGCCCTGAAGCTTTCTTT. Amino acids: CSAPTGQGPEAFF.

The chain combines TRBV11-2 with TRBJ2-5; 8 bases fit TRBD1. V gave up 5 bases and J gave up 4 bases; unmatched junction bases: 12. The germline CDR1 and CDR2 sequences are SGHAT and FQNNGV. The CDR3 length is 16 residues. The CDR3 loop is CASSPLGQGGRETQYF. The DNA of the CDR3 is TGTGCCAGCAGCCCCCTCGGACAGGGAGGTAGAGAGACCCAGTACTTC.

This clonotype was observed a handful of times. The chain couples TRBV4-2 to TRBJ1-4; D is possibly TRBD1 (5 bases). CDR3 length: 15 amino acids. Germline CDR1 reads LGHNA; CDR2 reads YNFKEQ. V lost 0 bases to trimming and J lost 0 bases, with 5 bases between them. The CDR3 DNA follows: TGTGCCAGCAGCCAAGAACAGGCAACTAATGAAAAACTGTTTTTT. Translation gives CASSQEQATNEKLFF.

The genes are TRBV12-3 or TRBV12-4 and TRBJ1-1; 7 nucleotides match TRBD1. Losses at the gene ends were 0 bases for V and 8 bases for J; bases not matched to a gene: 3. CDR3 length: 13 amino acids. The CDR3 loop is CASSLATGKEAFF. CDR3 DNA sequence: TGTGCCAGCAGTTTAGCGACAGGGAAGGAAGCTTTCTTT.

About this clonotype itself: This sequence may be a read error, since a much larger clone differs from it by one base. The CDR3 does not close with the conserved phenylalanine or tryptophan, likely indicating a read error. This chain connects TRBV2 to TRBJ1-4, with D hard to call. V was cut by 9 bases and J by 0 bases, with 8 bases left in between. The germline V gene encodes CDR1 SNHLY and CDR2 FYNNEI. The CDR3 is made up of 13 amino acids. CDR3 in DNA: TGTGCCAGTTCTTGGACAACTAATGAAAAACTGTTTTCT. Protein product: CASSWTTNEKLFS.

This clonotype was counted ten times or more. The chain recombines TRBV3-1 with TRBJ1-1; D is uncertain. This CDR3 region has 14 residues. Germline loops: CDR1 LGHDT, CDR2 YNNKEL (reference sequence). Between the trimmed V and J ends, which lost 3 bases and 1 base, there was a span of 9 bases. CDR3 DNA sequence: TGTGCCAGCAGCCATTATCGAGGGAACACTGAAGCTTTCTTT. The encoded protein is CASSHYRGNTEAFF. The entire variable domain, with the rest obtained from reference TRBV3-1 and TRBJ1-1, is as follows: DTAVSQTPKYLVTQMGNDKSIKCEQNLGHDTMYWYKQDSKKFLKIMFSYNNKELIINETVPNRFSPKSPDKAHLNLHINSLELGDSAVYFCASSHYRGNTEAFFGQGTRLTVV.

This clonotype has a count of ten or more. V usage is TRBV4-2 and J usage is TRBJ2-5; D not resolved. The CDR3 extends over 14 amino acids. Trimming cost V 1 base and J 1 base, with 7 bases left between them. Germline CDR1 LGHNA, CDR2 YNFKEQ. The CDR3 region has the DNA TGTGCCAGCAGCCAAGTAAGAGGCCAAGAGACCCAGTACTTC. This encodes CASSQVRGQETQYF.

This clonotype was counted many times. Written as DNA, the CDR3 is TGTGCCATCAGGGGAGACAGGGGGCTCACTGAAGCTTTCTTT. Its translation: CAIRGDRGLTEAFF. V is TRBV10-3 and J is TRBJ1-1, with TRBD1 identical over 10 bases. CDR3 length: 14 residues. The junction had 5 bases not matched to a gene; V was cut back by 6 bases and J by 4 bases. Germline CDR1 and CDR2: ENHRY and SYGVKD.

This chain joins TRBV20-1 and TRBJ2-5; TRBD1 matches 8 bases. This CDR3 region has 15 residues. V lost 0 bases, J lost 1 base, and 4 bases stayed unmatched. Germline CDR1 and CDR2: DFQATT and SNEGSKA (reference sequence). CDR3 sequence reads: CSARDLTGAQETQYF. The CDR3 DNA reads as TGCAGTGCTAGAGACCTGACAGGGGCCCAAGAGACCCAGTACTTC.

This clonotype has a count of ten or more. V and J are TRBV30 and TRBJ1-1; D not resolved. In germline, CDR1 is GTSNPN, CDR2 SVGIG (reference sequence). Trimming stripped 7 bases from V and 5 bases from J, with 8 bases between. The CDR3 runs 10 residues. For the CDR3, the DNA is TGTGCCTCCGGGAGGACTGAAGCTTTCTTT. Protein product: CASGRTEAFF. Combining the CDR3 with reference TRBV30 and TRBJ1-1 gives the whole variable domain SQTIHQWPATLVQPVGSPLSLECTVEGTSNPNLYWYRQAAGRGLQLLFYSVGIGQISSEVPQNLSASRPQDRQFILSSKKLLLSDSGFYLCASGRTEAFFGQGTRLTVV.

In its sample, this clonotype was seen many times. At one end the junction does not follow the germline gene, possibly because of a read error. The chain carries TRBV7-9 and TRBJ2-2; D might be TRBD2 (5 bases). Germline lookup yields CDR1 SEHNR and CDR2 FQNEAQ (reference sequence). The CDR3 sequence is 16 residues long. The CDR3 loop is CASSLAGGRNTGELFF. For the CDR3, the DNA is TGTGCCAGCAGCCTAGCCGGAGGCAGGAACACCGGGGAGCTGTTTTTT.